Each of the 21 T cell receptor beta chains below was sequenced from the same sample in a study of blood T cell repertoires in COVID-19. Clones were read by immunoSEQ multiplex PCR, and TCRdb kept only the in-frame ones, dropping some. There are approximately 290,000 clones in the sample; around 85% occur only once, and approximately 4% lies in the top ten. The sequencing input was PBMCs or T cells enriched from blood (not recorded which). The source of these receptors is a woman aged 25 to 39 who had recovered from COVID-19.

This chain joins TRBV14 and TRBJ2-1, with D perhaps matching TRBD2 (6 bases). Germline V gives CDR1 SGHDN, CDR2 FVKESK. The CDR3 loop spans 13 amino acids. V dropped 0 bases and J dropped 15 bases, with 15 bases sitting between them. The CDR3 reads CASSQDFRDWRFF. CDR3 coding DNA: TGTGCCAGCAGCCAAGATTTTCGGGACTGGAGGTTCTTC.

The rearrangement uses TRBV7-8 and TRBJ2-4; D perhaps matches TRBD1 (6 bases). Germline V lookup: CDR1 SGHVS, CDR2 FQNEAQ. Between the trimmed V and J ends, which lost 5 bases and 0 bases, there was a span of 11 bases. CDR3 size: 15 residues. The CDR3 region is CASSRGTLAKNIQYF. DNA of the CDR3: TGTGCCAGCAGCCGAGGGACACTAGCCAAAAACATTCAGTACTTC.

This chain joins TRBV11-2 and TRBJ2-1; 7 bases fit TRBD1. Germline values: CDR1 SGHAT, CDR2 FQNNGV. The junction had 7 bases not matched to a gene; V was cut back by 1 base and J by 4 bases. The CDR3 is made up of 16 amino acids. CDR3 in amino acids: CASSLGTGVAYNEQFF. CDR3 DNA: TGTGCCAGCAGCTTAGGAACAGGGGTGGCGTACAATGAGCAGTTCTTC.

The chain has TRBV28 and TRBJ2-1; possibly TRBD1 for D (6 bases). Germline CDR1 is MDHEN and CDR2 is SYDVKM. The CDR3 spans 15 residues. V dropped 7 bases and J dropped 4 bases, with 17 bases sitting between them. CDR3 residues: CASMESLRGYNEQFF. The CDR3, as DNA: TGTGCCAGCATGGAGTCCCTTAGGGGGTACAATGAGCAGTTCTTC. The entire variable domain, with the rest obtained from reference TRBV28 and TRBJ2-1, is as follows: DVKVTQSSRYLVKRTGEKVFLECVQDMDHENMFWYRQDPGLGLRLIYFSYDVKMKEKGDIPEGYSVSREKKERFSLILESASTNQTSMYLCASMESLRGYNEQFFGPGTRLTVL.

This clone appeared once. V and J are TRBV13 and TRBJ1-2, with a weak D call TRBD1 (6 bases). There are 14 residues in the CDR3. Per germline, CDR1 PRHDT and CDR2 FYEKMQ (reference sequence). Trimming took 4 bases from V and 4 from J, leaving 13 bases between them. CDR3 bases: TGTGCCAGCAGCTCCGGGACAAAAGCCTATGGCTACACCTTC. This sequence encodes CASSSGTKAYGYTF.

This clone was seen only a few times. This sequence joins TRBV7-8 and TRBJ1-2, with a weak D call TRBD1 (5 bases). Between the trimmed V and J ends, which lost 0 bases and 3 bases, there was a span of 11 bases. Germline assignment: CDR1 SGHVS and CDR2 FQNEAQ. The CDR3 totals 15 residues. The CDR3 nucleotides read TGTGCCAGCAGCTTAGCAGGGGATTGGGACTATGGCTACACCTTC. Translation gives CASSLAGDWDYGYTF. The full variable domain, completed using reference TRBV7-8 and TRBJ1-2, is GAGVSQSPRYKVAKRGQDVALRCDPISGHVSLFWYQQALGQGPEFLTYFQNEAQLDKSGLPSDRFFAERPEGSVSTLKIQRTQQEDSAVYLCASSLAGDWDYGYTFGSGTRLTVV.

The chain employs TRBV2 and TRBJ2-3; D is perhaps TRBD2 (6 bases). Trimming left V 7 bases short and J 4 bases short, with 18 bases between. CDR3 length: 15 amino acids. Germline assignment: CDR1 SNHLY and CDR2 FYNNEI. The CDR3 protein is CASTLGGNDADTQYF. DNA of the CDR3: TGTGCCAGCACCCTAGGCGGGAATGATGCAGATACGCAGTATTTT.

This clone was seen a handful of times. The chain links TRBV6-1 to TRBJ1-6; D gene ambiguous. The CDR3 spans 14 residues. V lost 2 bases, J lost 7 bases, and 9 bases lay in between. CDR1 and CDR2 (germline): MNHNS, SASEGT. CDR3 in DNA: TGTGCCAGCAGTGAAAGCGGGAGAAATTCACCCCTCCACTTT. This sequence encodes CASSESGRNSPLHF.

This rearrangement joins TRBV5-1 to TRBJ1-2; 7 bases line up with TRBD1. Germline V gene data show CDR1 as SGHRS and CDR2 as YFSETQ. The trim removed 4 bases at V and 3 bases at J, leaving 3 bases unmatched. The CDR3 sequence is 13 residues long. In DNA, the CDR3 is TGCGCCAGCAGCCGAGACAGGGACTATGGCTACACCTTC. As protein: CASSRDRDYGYTF.

V and J are TRBV29-1 and TRBJ1-4; possibly TRBD1 for D (5 bases). The germline gives CDR1 SQVTM, CDR2 ANQGSEA. The CDR3 sequence is 15 residues long. V was clipped by 5 bases and J by 2 bases, with 15 bases between them. The CDR3 DNA reads as TGCAGCGTTAAATACCAGGGAACGACTAATGAAAAACTGTTTTTT. Translated, it gives CSVKYQGTTNEKLFF.

The genes are TRBV7-8 and TRBJ1-1; tentatively, D is TRBD1 (6 bases). V dropped 5 bases and J dropped 3 bases, with 16 bases sitting between them. Per the germline V gene, CDR1 is SGHVS and CDR2 is FQNEAQ. The CDR3 covers 15 residues. In DNA form, the CDR3 reads TGTGCCAGCAGCCCCGCTCAGGGGTTCGACACTGAAGCTTTCTTT. Translated, it gives CASSPAQGFDTEAFF. Variable domain in full (rest from reference TRBV7-8 and TRBJ1-1): GAGVSQSPRYKVAKRGQDVALRCDPISGHVSLFWYQQALGQGPEFLTYFQNEAQLDKSGLPSDRFFAERPEGSVSTLKIQRTQQEDSAVYLCASSPAQGFDTEAFFGQGTRLTVV.

This clone has a handful of counts. The chain employs TRBV13 and TRBJ2-6, with no clear D. CDR3 size: 17 residues. Germline V lookup: CDR1 PRHDT, CDR2 FYEKMQ (reference sequence). Trimming left V 0 bases short and J 2 bases short, with 11 bases between. DNA for the CDR3: TGTGCCAGCAGCTTAGGCCAGCCAGGAACTGGGGCCAACGTCCTGACTTTC. Its protein is CASSLGQPGTGANVLTF.

This clone was detected once. The chain couples TRBV9 to TRBJ2-2; no clear D. The germline gives CDR1 SGDLS, CDR2 YYNGEE. V was cut by 2 bases and J by 2 bases, with 10 bases left in between. The CDR3 loop spans 15 amino acids. DNA for the CDR3: TGTGCCAGCAGCGTTTCAGGATTCAACACCGGGGAGCTGTTTTTT. Amino acids: CASSVSGFNTGELFF.

The rearrangement uses TRBV5-1 and TRBJ2-1, with 11 bases aligning to TRBD2. The CDR3 contains 15 residues. V lost 3 bases to trimming and J lost 6 bases; unmatched junction nucleotides: 5. Germline V gene sequence: CDR1 SGHRS, CDR2 YFSETQ. CDR3 region: CASSSLAGGINEQFF. The CDR3 DNA reads TGCGCCAGCAGCTCCCTAGCGGGAGGTATCAATGAGCAGTTCTTC. Full variable domain (rest looked up from reference TRBV5-1 and TRBJ2-1): KAGVTQTPRYLIKTRGQQVTLSCSPISGHRSVSWYQQTPGQGLQFLFEYFSETQRNKGNFPGRFSGRQFSNSRSEMNVSTLELGDSALYLCASSSLAGGINEQFFGPGTRLTVL.

The chain is built from TRBV4-2 and TRBJ1-3, with 10 bases fitting TRBD1. Germline CDR1 reads LGHNA; CDR2 reads YNFKEQ. J lost 1 base, V lost 2 bases, and 5 bases had no gene match. CDR3 length: 17 residues. The CDR3 DNA reads as TGTGCCAGCAGCCAATTAGTGGGACAGGGGTCTGGAAACACCATATATTTT. Translated: CASSQLVGQGSGNTIYF.

The J gene is TRBJ2-3, the V gene TRBV19; 10 bases fit TRBD2. The J segment lost 1 base and the V segment lost 3 bases, leaving 4 bases of the junction unmatched. Per the germline V gene, CDR1 is LNHDA and CDR2 is SQIVND (reference sequence). This CDR3 is built from 16 residues. Here the CDR3 DNA reads TGTGCCAGTAGTATTGGAGGGACTAGCGGCACAGATACGCAGTATTTT. Protein: CASSIGGTSGTDTQYF.

This clone was detected only once. CDR3 bases: TGTGCCAGCAGTTGGGGGGACACCATATATTTT. Residues: CASSWGDTIYF. The rearrangement uses TRBV28 and TRBJ1-3, with D possibly matching TRBD1 (5 bases). CDR3 length: 11 residues. Deletions cut 4 bases from V and 8 bases from J, with 6 bases between. CDR1 is MDHEN, CDR2 SYDVKM, per germline.

This chain joins TRBV28 and TRBJ2-2; D ambiguous. V was pared by 7 bases and J by 1 base, with 10 bases between. CDR1 is MDHEN and CDR2 is SYDVKM in the germline V gene. This CDR3 is 14 amino acids long. The CDR3 sequence is CASTARVNTGELFF. The CDR3 DNA sequence: TGTGCCAGCACCGCGCGAGTGAACACCGGGGAGCTGTTTTTT.

V is TRBV7-9 and J is TRBJ1-2; maybe TRBD1 (6 bases). The CDR3 sequence is 15 residues long. Germline assignment: CDR1 SEHNR and CDR2 FQNEAQ (reference sequence). Trimming left V 5 bases short and J 4 bases short, with 17 bases between. The CDR3: CASSATLDRSYGYTF. The CDR3 nucleotides are TGTGCCAGCAGCGCCACCCTGGACAGAAGCTATGGCTACACCTTC.

This clone has a handful of counts. The chain links TRBV5-1 to TRBJ1-5; unclear D gene. V lost 4 bases and J 0 bases, leaving 11 bases between the germline ends. Germline CDR1 is SGHRS and CDR2 is YFSETQ. The CDR3 is made up of 15 amino acids. The CDR3 DNA reads as TGCGCCAGCAGCCCGAGCGGTATTAGCAATCAGCCCCAGCATTTT. This encodes CASSPSGISNQPQHF.

The chain links TRBV20-1 to TRBJ2-1; 9 bases match TRBD1. The CDR3 length is 15 residues. Germline assignment: CDR1 DFQATT and CDR2 SNEGSKA (reference sequence). Germline trimming cut 4 bases from V and 3 bases from J; bases unmatched to any gene: 7. The CDR3: CSANDRDRVYNEQFF. CDR3 DNA: TGCAGTGCTAATGACCGGGACAGGGTCTACAATGAGCAGTTCTTC.